This T cell receptor beta chain was captured in a study of T cell changes during pregnancy in multiple sclerosis. This CDR3 comprises 14 residues. Germline CDR1 is MNHNS and CDR2 is SASEGT. After removal of 5 bases from V and 4 bases from J, the junction contained 5 bases not matched to a gene. TCRdb keeps only in-frame clones here, not all; method: immunoSEQ multiplex PCR. The sample carries about 48,000 clones, around 94% recorded once. The specimen comprised CD4+ T cells from peripheral blood mononuclear cells, sampled in the first trimester of pregnancy. The rearrangement links TRBV6-1 to TRBJ1-2; 9 bases line up with TRBD1. This receptor was identified in a female donor with multiple sclerosis, enrolled in a pregnancy study. The CDR3 loop is CASSTGGSPYGYTF. The DNA of the CDR3 is TGTGCCAGCAGTACAGGGGGCTCTCCCTATGGCTACACCTTC.